This TCR beta chain was obtained from a study of T cell repertoires in ileal Crohn's disease. The time point is: neoterminal ileum biopsy at postoperative endoscopy, about 6 months after surgery. Some clones are missing from TCRdb's copy, which holds only in-frame ones; the method was immunoSEQ multiplex PCR. The repertoire includes some 13,000 clones, around 80% of them detected once, and roughly 15% sits in the top ten. This CDR3 contains 14 residues. Germline CDR1 SGHRS, CDR2 YFSETQ. Trimming removed 4 bases from V and 3 bases from J; junction bases left unmatched: 5. The chain couples TRBV5-1 to TRBJ2-5, with 8 bases fitting TRBD2. The receptor was isolated from an adult with Crohn's disease. Material: ileal tissue. This CDR3 reads CASSTSGGEETQYF. DNA of the CDR3: TGCGCCAGCAGCACCAGCGGGGGTGAAGAGACCCAGTACTTC.